The source of this T cell receptor beta chain is a study of response to subunit inactivated influenza vaccine. Using its own MiXCR run on the RT-PCR reads, TCRdb lists one record per CDR3 protein. Among about 700,000 distinct CDR3 sequences listed, approximately 15% were seen once. The CDR3 is 14 residues long. With 4 bases removed from V and 5 bases from J, the gap between germline ends came to 12 bases. The germline CDR1 and CDR2 sequences are MDHEN and SYDVKM. The specimen comprised PBMCs from blood, sampled 14 to 15 days before vaccination. This TCR was recovered from a man aged 50-60 years who received an inactivated influenza vaccine. The V call is TRBV28, the J call TRBJ1-5; tentatively, D is TRBD1 (5 bases). The CDR3 loop is CASSSGTVHQPQHF. The CDR3 nucleotides read TGTGCCAGCAGTTCTGGGACGGTGCATCAGCCCCAGCATTTT.